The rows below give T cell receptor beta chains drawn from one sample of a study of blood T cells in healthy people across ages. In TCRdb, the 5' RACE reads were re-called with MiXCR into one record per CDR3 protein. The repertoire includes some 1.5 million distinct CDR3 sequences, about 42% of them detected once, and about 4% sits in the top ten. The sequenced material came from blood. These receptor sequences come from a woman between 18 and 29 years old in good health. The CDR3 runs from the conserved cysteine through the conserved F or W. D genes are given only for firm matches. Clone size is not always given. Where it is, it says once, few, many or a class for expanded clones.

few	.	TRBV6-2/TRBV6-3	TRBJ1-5	TGTGCCAGCAGTTTCGCAGAAGTCGGCAATCAGCCCCAGCATTTT	CASSFAEVGNQPQHF
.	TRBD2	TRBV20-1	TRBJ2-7	TGCAGTGCTAGAGATACGACTAGCGGTCTATTCGACGAGCAGTACTTC	CSARDTTSGLFDEQYF
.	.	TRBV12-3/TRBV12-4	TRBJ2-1	TGTGCCAGCAGTTACAGTGCTTATGAGCAGTTCTTC	CASSYSAYEQFF
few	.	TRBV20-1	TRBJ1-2	TGCAGTGCCTCTCCGCGTACCAGCCGTCCCGGTGGCTACACCTTC	CSASPRTSRPGGYTF
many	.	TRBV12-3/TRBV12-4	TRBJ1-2	TGTGCCAGCAGTTTCTCGCAGAACTATGGCTACACCTTC	CASSFSQNYGYTF
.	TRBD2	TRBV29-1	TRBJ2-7	TGCAGCGTTGGCCGGGGACTAGCGGGCGGCTACGAGCAGTACTTC	CSVGRGLAGGYEQYF
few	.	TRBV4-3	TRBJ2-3	TGCGCCAGCAGCCAAGATCTAGGGGGTCGCACAGATACGCAGTATTTT	CASSQDLGGRTDTQYF
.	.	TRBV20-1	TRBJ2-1	TGCAGTGCTTCCAAGGAGTCGAGCTCCTACAATGAGCAGTTCTTC	CSASKESSSYNEQFF
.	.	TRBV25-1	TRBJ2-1	TGTGCCAGCAGTGAGGCACCAAACAGGTTTCAGGATGAGCAGTTCTTC	CASSEAPNRFQDEQFF
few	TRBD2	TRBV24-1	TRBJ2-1	TGTGCCACCAGTCCTCCGGGACTAGTTGGCAATGAGCAGTTCTTC	CATSPPGLVGNEQFF
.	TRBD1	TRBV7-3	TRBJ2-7	TGTGCCAGCAGCCCGACAGGGACGGCTGGGAATGAGCAGTACTTC	CASSPTGTAGNEQYF
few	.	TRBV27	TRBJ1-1	TGTGCCAGCAGTTCAGAGAACACTGAAGCTTTCTTT	CASSSENTEAFF
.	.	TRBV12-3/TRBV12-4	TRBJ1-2	TGTGCCAGCAGTCCGAACAGGGTAGTTATAGGCTACACCTTC	CASSPNRVVIGYTF
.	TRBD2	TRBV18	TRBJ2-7	TGTGCCAGCTCAGAGCCGGGACTAGCGGGAGGTCCCTACTCCTACAATGAGCAGTACTTC	CASSEPGLAGGPYSYNEQYF
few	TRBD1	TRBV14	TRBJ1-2	TGTGCCAGCAGCCAGGGACAGACCTATGGCTACACCTTC	CASSQGQTYGYTF
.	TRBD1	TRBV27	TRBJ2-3	TGTGCCAGCAGATCAGGACAGGGCCCAGATACGCAGTATTTT	CASRSGQGPDTQYF
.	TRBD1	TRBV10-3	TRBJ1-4	TGTGCCATCAGTAACCCGGGACAGGGATTAGCTAATGAAAAACTGTTTTTT	CAISNPGQGLANEKLFF
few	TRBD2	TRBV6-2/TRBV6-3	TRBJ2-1	TGTGCCAGCAGTTTGCTAGCGGGAGGAATATCCTACAATGAGCAGTTCTTC	CASSLLAGGISYNEQFF
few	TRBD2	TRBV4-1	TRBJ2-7	TGCGCCAGCAGCCAAGCGTTCACTAGCGGGAGTTACGAGCAGTACTTC	CASSQAFTSGSYEQYF
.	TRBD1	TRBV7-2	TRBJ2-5	TGTGCCAGCAGCCGGGACAGCAATCTGTACAATGAGCAGTACTTC	CASSRDSNLYNEQYF
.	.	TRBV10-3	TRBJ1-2	TGTGCCATCAGTTCACAGGAAGCTAACTATGGCTACACCTTC	CAISSQEANYGYTF
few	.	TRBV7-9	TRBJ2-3	TGTGCCAGCAGCTTTTGGACAGGGCAGACTAGCAACACAGATACGCAGTATTTT	CASSFWTGQTSNTDTQYF
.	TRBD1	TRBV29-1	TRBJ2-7	TGCAGCGTTGGGAGACAGGGGGCCGTCCCCTACGAGCAGTACTTC	CSVGRQGAVPYEQYF
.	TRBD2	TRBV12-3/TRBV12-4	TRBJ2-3	TGTGCCAGCAGTTTCGAAGCGGGGGCGCGTACGCAGTATTTT	CASSFEAGARTQYF